The 31 T cell receptor beta chains below come from one sample, sequenced in a study of OX40 agonist ivuxolimab in advanced cancers. The method was immunoSEQ multiplex PCR; TCRdb's version includes in-frame clones alone and lacks a portion of them. Here the sample spans some 95,000 clones, around nine tenths being singletons. Here the sequenced sample was CD4+ or CD8+ T cells sorted from blood, taken in a trial of the OX40 agonist ivuxolimab. The receptors shown here come from an adult with an advanced solid tumor such as melanoma, head and neck, liver or kidney cancer.

This rearrangement joins TRBV5-1 to TRBJ1-2; the D is unclear. V lost 2 bases, J lost 8 bases, and 10 bases lay in between. The germline V gene encodes CDR1 SGHRS and CDR2 YFSETQ. The CDR3 is 12 residues long. Written as DNA, the CDR3 is TGCGCCAGCAGCTTATCTATGAGGGGCTACACCTTC. Translation: CASSLSMRGYTF.

J is TRBJ2-5 and V is TRBV19, with 7 bases identical to TRBD2. Germline V CDR1 and CDR2: LNHDA, SQIVND (reference sequence). Trimming cost V 6 bases and J 5 bases; bases outside gene matches: 12. The CDR3 is 15 amino acids. The CDR3 DNA sequence: TGTGCCAGTAGAAATATACTAAGCGGGGTGGAGACCCAGTACTTC. Encoded protein: CASRNILSGVETQYF.

The genes are TRBV5-1 and TRBJ2-7; possible D gene TRBD2, 7 bases. The CDR3 length is 16 residues. V lost 4 bases to trimming and J lost 2 bases, with 19 bases between them. Germline V gives CDR1 SGHRS, CDR2 YFSETQ. The CDR3 here is CASSPASGGAAYEQYF. Written as DNA, the CDR3 is TGCGCCAGCAGCCCCGCTAGTGGGGGGGCTGCCTACGAGCAGTACTTC.

This clone was detected a few times. This chain links TRBV4-1 with TRBJ1-1; D unclear. The germline V and J ends were trimmed by 1 base and 1 base, with 7 bases remaining between them. The CDR3 consists of 14 residues. Germline values: CDR1 MGHRA, CDR2 YSYEKL. The CDR3 region is CASSQGGENTEAFF. Here the CDR3 DNA reads TGCGCCAGCAGCCAAGGAGGAGAGAACACTGAAGCTTTCTTT.

The chain couples TRBV11-3 to TRBJ2-1, with no clear D. The V gene lost 3 bases and the J gene lost 5 bases, with 11 bases spanning the gap. Germline CDR1 SGHNT, CDR2 YENEEA. The CDR3 has 14 amino acids. The CDR3 region is CASSLGSNNNEQFF. The CDR3 nucleotides read TGTGCCAGCAGCTTGGGTAGTAATAACAATGAGCAGTTCTTC.

A word on this clone: The conserved closing phenylalanine or tryptophan is absent in this CDR3, likely reflecting a read error. CDR3 DNA: TGTGCCAGCAGCTTGCGGGGGAATTCACCCCTCCACCTT. Its translation: CASSLRGNSPLHL. The chain recombines TRBV5-6 with TRBJ1-6; TRBD1 might be the D (5 bases). The CDR3 is 13 amino acids. Germline assignment: CDR1 SGHDT and CDR2 YYEEEE. The V and J ends lost 1 base and 7 bases respectively, with 6 bases between them.

In this sample, this clone turned up once. The chain combines TRBV10-1 with TRBJ2-7, with 9 positions matching TRBD1. This CDR3 is 16 amino acids long. CDR1 is WNHNN, CDR2 SYGVQD, per germline (reference sequence). The junction had 13 bases not matched to a gene; V was cut back by 3 bases and J by 7 bases. The CDR3 here is CASSDVTDRGLREQYF. The CDR3 DNA follows: TGCGCCAGCAGTGACGTTACGGACAGGGGCTTACGAGAGCAGTACTTC.

The rearrangement joins TRBV19 to TRBJ2-2, with D perhaps TRBD1 (6 bases). The ends were cut back, 11 bases at V and 0 bases at J, with 16 bases in the middle. CDR3 size: 15 residues. The germline CDR1 and CDR2 sequences are LNHDA and SQIVND (reference sequence). In DNA form, the CDR3 reads TGTGCCTCACCCCCGGGACAATCGAACACCGGGGAGCTGTTTTTT. Protein sequence: CASPPGQSNTGELFF.

CDR3 protein: CASSLGGDEQYF. The DNA of the CDR3 is TGTGCCAGCAGTTTAGGGGGGGACGAGCAGTACTTC. V and J are TRBV27 and TRBJ2-7; 7 bases match TRBD2. Per germline, CDR1 MNHEY and CDR2 SMNVEV (reference sequence). J lost 5 bases, V lost 2 bases, and 0 bases had no gene match. The CDR3 runs to 12 residues.

The V gene is TRBV29-1, the J gene TRBJ2-4; 7 bases line up with TRBD1. Germline loops: CDR1 SQVTM, CDR2 ANQGSEA. V lost 6 bases, J lost 0 bases, and 8 bases stayed unmatched. This CDR3 spans 15 amino acids. The CDR3, as DNA: TGCAGCGTCCTAGGACAGGTTCTAGCCAAAAACATTCAGTACTTC. Translated, it gives CSVLGQVLAKNIQYF. Using reference TRBV29-1 and TRBJ2-4 for the parts outside the CDR3, the full variable domain is SAVISQKPSRDICQRGTSLTIQCQVDSQVTMMFWYRQQPGQSLTLIATANQGSEATYESGFVIDKFPISRPNLTFSTLTVSNMSPEDSSIYLCSVLGQVLAKNIQYFGAGTRLSVL.

The rearrangement joins TRBV19 to TRBJ1-1; a possible D gene is TRBD1 (6 bases). CDR3 length: 15 residues. Trimming shortened V by 6 bases and J by 1 base, and 15 bases separated the two germline ends. Germline V CDR1 and CDR2: LNHDA, SQIVND (reference sequence). CDR3 bases: TGTGCCAGTAGAAGGGGGGGGAGAGGGAACACTGAAGCTTTCTTT. This gives the protein CASRRGGRGNTEAFF.

The chain recombines TRBV2 with TRBJ2-1; no firm D call. V gave up 8 bases and J gave up 9 bases, with 11 bases separating them. The CDR3 extends over 11 amino acids. CDR1 is SNHLY and CDR2 is FYNNEI in the germline V gene. The CDR3 region is CASALLGEQFF. The CDR3 nucleotides are TGTGCCAGCGCCTTGCTGGGTGAGCAGTTCTTC. Supplemented by reference TRBV2 and TRBJ2-1, the full variable domain reads EPEVTQTPSHQVTQMGQEVILRCVPISNHLYFYWYRQILGQKVEFLVSFYNNEISEKSEIFDDQFSVERPDGSNFTLKIRSTKLEDSAMYFCASALLGEQFFGPGTRLTVL.

The rearrangement joins TRBV7-9 to TRBJ1-1, with D hard to call. CDR3 length equals 11 residues. Germline V lookup: CDR1 SEHNR, CDR2 FQNEAQ (reference sequence). The germline V and J ends were trimmed by 5 bases and 3 bases, with 4 bases remaining between them. The CDR3 DNA reads TGTGCCAGCAGCAGTTACACTGAAGCTTTCTTT. This sequence encodes CASSSYTEAFF.

The chain has TRBV20-1 and TRBJ2-1; possible D gene TRBD1, 5 bases. This CDR3 is 11 amino acids long. V lost 5 bases and J 10 bases, leaving 12 bases between the germline ends. Looked up from germline, CDR1 is DFQATT and CDR2 is SNEGSKA (reference sequence). The CDR3 DNA is TGCAGTGCTTTCAGGGTCGAGGAGCAGTTCTTC. The encoded protein is CSAFRVEEQFF.

This clone was seen once. The chain is built from TRBV5-1 and TRBJ2-5; D is ambiguous. This CDR3 spans 15 amino acids. V was clipped by 0 bases and J by 2 bases, with 11 bases between them. The germline V gene has CDR1 SGHRS and CDR2 YFSETQ. CDR3 DNA: TGCGCCAGCAGCTTGGCCGGGCGGAGACAAGAGACCCAGTACTTC. Protein sequence: CASSLAGRRQETQYF. The variable domain in full, with the rest retrieved from reference TRBV5-1 and TRBJ2-5, is KAGVTQTPRYLIKTRGQQVTLSCSPISGHRSVSWYQQTPGQGLQFLFEYFSETQRNKGNFPGRFSGRQFSNSRSEMNVSTLELGDSALYLCASSLAGRRQETQYFGPGTRLLVL.

CDR3 DNA sequence: TGTGCCAGCAGCCAAGATCGACAGATGAACACTGAAGCTTTCTTT. Amino acid sequence: CASSQDRQMNTEAFF. V usage is TRBV7-3 and J usage is TRBJ1-1, with TRBD1 as a possible D gene (5 bases). Germline V gives CDR1 SGHTA, CDR2 FQGTGA. CDR3 length: 15 amino acids. Trimming removed 5 bases at V and 0 bases at J, with 13 bases between.

This sequence joins TRBV7-8 and TRBJ2-7; possibly TRBD1 or TRBD2 for D (5 bases each). Germline V gives CDR1 SGHVS, CDR2 FQNEAQ. The germline V and J ends were trimmed by 4 bases and 0 bases, with 10 bases remaining between them. This CDR3 is built from 14 residues. The CDR3 DNA follows: TGTGCCAGCAGCTCCCGGGACGGCTCCTACGAGCAGTACTTC. Protein product: CASSSRDGSYEQYF.

The chain employs TRBV6-4 and TRBJ1-1; TRBD1 matches 7 bases. The V gene end was trimmed by 6 bases and the J gene end by 5 bases; junction bases not matched to a gene: 12. The CDR3 consists of 15 residues. The germline V gene has CDR1 MRHNA and CDR2 SNTAGT. This CDR3 reads CASSIKATGDTEAFF. DNA for the CDR3: TGTGCCAGCAGCATAAAAGCTACAGGGGATACTGAAGCTTTCTTT.

This chain connects TRBV5-4 to TRBJ2-7; TRBD1 matches 8 bases. V lost 1 base to trimming and J lost 4 bases; unmatched junction nucleotides: 4. CDR1 and CDR2 from the germline V gene are SGHNT and YYREEE (reference sequence). This CDR3 contains 14 residues. CDR3 loop: CASSLSGQEYEQYF. The CDR3 DNA reads as TGTGCCAGCAGCTTGTCGGGACAGGAGTACGAGCAGTACTTC.

CDR3 protein: CASSYRFGTESAFF. The CDR3, as DNA: TGCGCCAGCAGCTACCGATTCGGGACTGAGAGTGCGTTCTTC. The chain combines TRBV5-1 with TRBJ2-1; TRBD2 might be the D (6 bases). Trimming removed 3 bases at V and 15 bases at J, with 22 bases between. This CDR3 has 14 residues. The germline V gene encodes CDR1 SGHRS and CDR2 YFSETQ.

This clone was counted between two and nine times. The V gene is TRBV13, the J gene TRBJ1-1; D is unclear. Germline CDR1 is PRHDT and CDR2 is FYEKMQ (reference sequence). The CDR3 is 11 residues long. The V end lost 8 bases, the J end lost 8 bases, and 12 bases lay between the germline ends. In DNA form, the CDR3 reads TGTGCCAGCGGTTGGGGAAAGGAAGCTTTCTTT. Its protein product is CASGWGKEAFF.

The chain recombines TRBV5-6 with TRBJ1-2; TRBD1 matches 8 bases. Unmatched junction bases numbered 9, after V lost 4 bases and J lost 4 bases. CDR1 and CDR2 (germline): SGHDT, YYEEEE. The CDR3 loop spans 15 amino acids. Here the CDR3 reads CASSPPQGARYGYTF. The CDR3 DNA reads as TGTGCCAGCAGCCCGCCCCAGGGGGCACGCTATGGCTACACCTTC.

The gene calls are TRBV19 and TRBJ1-1, with D perhaps matching TRBD1 (5 bases). CDR1 LNHDA and CDR2 SQIVND come from the germline V gene (reference sequence). The CDR3 spans 11 residues. The V and J ends lost 10 bases and 11 bases respectively, with 17 bases between them. The CDR3: CATLVGRRAFF. CDR3 in DNA: TGTGCCACCCTGGTGGGGCGACGGGCTTTCTTT.

The chain has TRBV25-1 and TRBJ2-4; D is undetermined. Trimming shortened V by 4 bases and J by 5 bases, and 9 bases separated the two germline ends. The germline V gene has CDR1 MGHDK and CDR2 SYGVNS. CDR3 length equals 13 residues. The CDR3 DNA reads as TGTGCCAGCAGTGGGGTGGGCGAAAACATTCAGTACTTC. Amino acids: CASSGVGENIQYF.

This chain links TRBV19 with TRBJ1-1; 8 nucleotides match TRBD1. The trim removed 1 base at V and 5 bases at J, leaving 9 bases unmatched. This CDR3 has 16 amino acids. Germline V gene lookup returns CDR1 LNHDA and CDR2 SQIVND (reference sequence). CDR3 bases: TGTGCCAGTAGTATAGGGGGTGGACAGGGTGTGACTGAAGCTTTCTTT. Amino acids: CASSIGGGQGVTEAFF.

The rearrangement uses TRBV9 and TRBJ2-5; D might be TRBD1 or TRBD2, each matching 5 bases. Germline CDR1 SGDLS, CDR2 YYNGEE. CDR3 length equals 14 residues. With 2 bases removed from V and 8 bases from J, the gap between germline ends came to 16 bases. This chain's CDR3 is CASSVRGSLSTQYF. The CDR3 bases are TGTGCCAGCAGCGTGAGGGGTTCCCTCTCCACCCAGTACTTC. The complete variable domain, with remaining parts taken from reference TRBV9 and TRBJ2-5, reads DSGVTQTPKHLITATGQRVTLRCSPRSGDLSVYWYQQSLDQGLQFLIQYYNGEERAKGNILERFSAQQFPDLHSELNLSSLELGDSALYFCASSVRGSLSTQYFGPGTRLLVL.

The rearrangement links TRBV12-5 to TRBJ1-1; D possibly corresponds to TRBD1 (6 bases). This CDR3 region has 17 residues. CDR1 is LGHNT, CDR2 FRNRAP, per germline. V lost 0 bases and J 0 bases, leaving 14 bases between the germline ends. As DNA, the CDR3 is TGTGCTAGTGGTTTGGTATCAAGGGGGGGCATGAACACTGAAGCTTTCTTT. It specifies CASGLVSRGGMNTEAFF.

This clone was found a few times. The genes are TRBV5-1 and TRBJ2-5; D possibly corresponds to TRBD1 (6 bases). Per the germline V gene, CDR1 is SGHRS and CDR2 is YFSETQ. CDR3 size: 15 residues. Trimming took off 9 bases at V and 5 bases at J, with 23 bases between the two ends. CDR3 sequence: CATSLMGRGDETQYF. In DNA form, the CDR3 reads TGCGCCACCTCTTTGATGGGCAGGGGAGACGAGACCCAGTACTTC. Full variable domain (rest looked up from reference TRBV5-1 and TRBJ2-5): KAGVTQTPRYLIKTRGQQVTLSCSPISGHRSVSWYQQTPGQGLQFLFEYFSETQRNKGNFPGRFSGRQFSNSRSEMNVSTLELGDSALYLCATSLMGRGDETQYFGPGTRLLVL.

CDR3: CASSQPQGAGTEAFF. The CDR3 nucleotides are TGTGCCAGCAGCCAACCCCAGGGGGCGGGCACTGAAGCTTTCTTT. The V gene is TRBV5-6, the J gene TRBJ1-1; TRBD1 matches 8 bases. CDR1 is SGHDT and CDR2 is YYEEEE in the germline V gene. The trim removed 4 bases at V and 4 bases at J, leaving 9 bases unmatched. The length of the CDR3 is 15 residues. The full variable domain, in which reference TRBV5-6 and TRBJ1-1 provide the parts outside the CDR3, is DAGVTQSPTHLIKTRGQQVTLRCSPKSGHDTVSWYQQALGQGPQFIFQYYEEEERQRGNFPDRFSGHQFPNYSSELNVNALLLGDSALYLCASSQPQGAGTEAFFGQGTRLTVV.

The V call is TRBV28, the J call TRBJ2-7; 7 nucleotides match TRBD2. V lost 7 bases and J lost 2; bases outside the gene matches: 8. Germline V gene sequence: CDR1 MDHEN, CDR2 SYDVKM. The CDR3 is 14 residues long. This CDR3 is CASISRGVAYEQYF. The CDR3 nucleotides read TGTGCCAGCATATCTCGGGGGGTGGCCTACGAGCAGTACTTC.

This sequence joins TRBV5-4 and TRBJ2-1, with D unclear. Trimming pared 2 bases from V and 8 bases from J, leaving 5 bases between. CDR3 size: 11 residues. CDR1 is SGHNT, CDR2 YYREEE, per germline (reference sequence). The CDR3 coding sequence is TGTGCCAGCAGCTTAGAGTATGAGCAGTTCTTC. It translates to CASSLEYEQFF.